The rows below give T cell receptor beta chains drawn from one sample of a study of control samples from healthy donors and cancer patients. Here immunoSEQ multiplex PCR was the method, and the copy in TCRdb shows in-frame clones only, minus some. The sample shows around 170,000 clones, 80% to 90% of them seen only once. Sequenced material: blood. The receptors derive from a woman aged 25 to 39 in good health. The conserved cysteine and the conserved F or W are not part of the CDR3 here. The D gene is left open where the match is weak. Size is omitted from some rows. Given values are once, few, many or a class for expanded clones.

21,TRBD1,TRBJ1-1,TRBV5-1,NA,ASSLDWTRGPDRASRTNTEAF
15,TRBD1,TRBJ2-4,TRBV28,NA,ASSSAQGAGTKNIQY
14,NA,TRBJ1-5,TRBV27,NA,ASSLTVRDTDQPQH
10,NA,TRBJ2-2,TRBV4-1,once,ASSQNTGELF
14,TRBD2,TRBJ2-2,TRBV6-6,NA,ASSYSVQRGDSELF
13,TRBD1,TRBJ1-4,TRBV28,once,ASSSGGRMDEKLF
16,NA,TRBJ2-6,TRBV7-9,few,ASSLRWGRNSGANVLT
14,TRBD2,TRBJ2-7,TRBV7-9,NA,ASSLVSTSGQYEQY
13,NA,TRBJ2-1,TRBV27,once,ASSPLGSLYNEQF
14,NA,TRBJ2-7,TRBV5-4,few,ASYIQGLQGAAEQY
12,NA,TRBJ1-3,TRBV5-4,NA,ASSSDIPGNTIY
13,TRBD1,TRBJ1-1,TRBV5-1,NA,ASSPRQGGRTEAF
13,NA,TRBJ2-1,TRBV27,NA,ASRNLESSYNEQF
13,NA,TRBJ1-4,TRBV5-1,NA,ASSRGTVVYEKLF
12,NA,TRBJ1-4,TRBV3-1/TRBV3-2,NA,ASSQERSTEKLF
11,NA,TRBJ2-5,TRBV21-1,once,ASTWTEGETQY
13,NA,TRBJ1-4,TRBV2,NA,ASSEEGRGNEKLF
10,NA,TRBJ2-7,TRBV6-5,once,VSGTWAYEQY
13,NA,TRBJ1-5,TRBV5-1,NA,ASSFGGQSNQPQH
10,TRBD2,TRBJ2-5,TRBV6-2/TRBV6-3,NA,ASSDPGLGPY
11,NA,TRBJ2-1,TRBV9,NA,ASSVGRYNEQF
13,TRBD1,TRBJ1-4,TRBV3-1/TRBV3-2,NA,ASSLFGTANEKLF
13,NA,TRBJ2-6,TRBV19,NA,ASSIDGSGANVLT
15,TRBD1,TRBJ2-2,TRBV19,NA,ASAVYRDRGWAGELF
13,TRBD2,TRBJ2-1,TRBV6-1,NA,ASSEGGRGWNEQF
13,TRBD1,TRBJ1-2,TRBV6-5,NA,ASRDTGGRNYGYT
11,NA,TRBJ2-1,TRBV10-3,NA,AIRESSYNEQF
12,NA,TRBJ2-1,TRBV28,once,ASSEGGSYNEQF
10,NA,TRBJ2-1,TRBV27,once,ASSTPSNEQF
13,NA,TRBJ2-1,TRBV5-1,once,ASSLLALYYNEQF
13,NA,TRBJ2-7,TRBV6-5,once,ASSRGADGTYEQY
14,NA,TRBJ2-1,TRBV2,NA,ASSESRSSSYNEQF
15,NA,TRBJ2-2,TRBV7-6,NA,ASSQTWGQANTGELF
14,TRBD2,TRBJ2-5,TRBV11-3,few,ASSLRASGSIETQY
11,NA,TRBJ2-7,TRBV19,NA,ASSTTSGYEQY
11,TRBD1,TRBJ1-6,TRBV27,NA,ASRTGRISPLH
15,NA,TRBJ2-2,TRBV11-2,NA,ASSFLGSGVGAGELF
13,TRBD2,TRBJ2-5,TRBV10-3,NA,AISREREWQETQY
10,NA,TRBJ1-1,TRBV5-5,NA,ASSWLRTEAF
14,NA,TRBJ1-1,TRBV4-1,NA,ASSQGHGGANTEAF
12,NA,TRBJ2-5,TRBV5-1,NA,ASSATGSQETQY
12,TRBD1,TRBJ1-1,TRBV27,NA,ASSNRGLRTEAF
13,NA,TRBJ1-4,TRBV9,NA,ASSPTGKGGEKLF
11,NA,TRBJ1-3,TRBV30,NA,AWSLGPGNTIY
14,NA,TRBJ2-3,TRBV3-1/TRBV3-2,once,ASSQEVGANTDTQY
12,TRBD2,TRBJ2-2,TRBV7-2,NA,ASGGLAGAGELF
10,NA,TRBJ2-1,TRBV5-4,once,ASSLTRNEQF
13,NA,TRBJ2-7,TRBV4-1,NA,ASSQEAIAGYEQY
13,NA,TRBJ2-7,TRBV7-2,NA,ASNLGGKKSYEQY
15,TRBD1,TRBJ2-2,TRBV7-6,NA,ASSLGQGARFSGELF
12,NA,TRBJ2-3,TRBV11-3,NA,ASSLGRVTDTQY